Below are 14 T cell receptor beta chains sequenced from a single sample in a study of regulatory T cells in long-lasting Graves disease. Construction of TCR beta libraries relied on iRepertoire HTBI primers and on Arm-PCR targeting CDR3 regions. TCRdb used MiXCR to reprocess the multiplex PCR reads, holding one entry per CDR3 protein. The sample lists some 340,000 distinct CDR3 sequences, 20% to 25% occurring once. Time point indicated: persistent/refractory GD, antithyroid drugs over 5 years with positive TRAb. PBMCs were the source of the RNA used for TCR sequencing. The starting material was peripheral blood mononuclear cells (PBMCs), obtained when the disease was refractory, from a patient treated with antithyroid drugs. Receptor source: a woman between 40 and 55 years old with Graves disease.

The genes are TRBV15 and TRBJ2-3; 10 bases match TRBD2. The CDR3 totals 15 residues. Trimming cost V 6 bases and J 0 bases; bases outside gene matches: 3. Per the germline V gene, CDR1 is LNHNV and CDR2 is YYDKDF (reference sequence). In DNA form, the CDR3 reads TGTGCCACCAGTCAGACTAGCGGGAGCACAGATACGCAGTATTTT. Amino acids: CATSQTSGSTDTQYF.

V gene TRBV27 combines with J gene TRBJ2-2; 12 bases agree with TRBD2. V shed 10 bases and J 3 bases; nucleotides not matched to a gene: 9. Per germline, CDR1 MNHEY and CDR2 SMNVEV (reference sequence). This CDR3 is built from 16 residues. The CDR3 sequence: CATQGLAGSHTGELFF. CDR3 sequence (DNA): TGTGCCACCCAAGGACTAGCGGGATCCCACACCGGGGAGCTGTTTTTT.

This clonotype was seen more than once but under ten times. The CDR3 coding sequence is TGTGCCAGCTCAGACAGGGTGGGTTACAATGAGCAGTTCTTC. Its translation is CASSDRVGYNEQFF. V is TRBV2 and J is TRBJ2-1; 7 positions agree with TRBD1. CDR1 is SNHLY, CDR2 FYNNEI, per germline. V gave up 8 bases and J gave up 4 bases; unmatched junction bases: 8. This CDR3 has 14 residues.

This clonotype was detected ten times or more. In DNA, the CDR3 is TGTGCCACCAGGACGCCCCGGGGGGATCAGCCCCAGCATTTT. Amino acids: CATRTPRGDQPQHF. This chain joins TRBV15 and TRBJ1-5, with a weak D call TRBD1 (5 bases). The germline V gene has CDR1 LNHNV and CDR2 YYDKDF (reference sequence). V dropped 6 bases and J dropped 5 bases, with 14 bases sitting between them. This CDR3 contains 14 residues.

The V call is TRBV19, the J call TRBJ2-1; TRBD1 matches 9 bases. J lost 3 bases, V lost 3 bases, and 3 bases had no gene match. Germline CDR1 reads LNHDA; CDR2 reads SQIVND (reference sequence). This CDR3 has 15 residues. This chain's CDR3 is CASSIRDRDYNEQFF. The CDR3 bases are TGTGCCAGTAGTATTAGGGACAGGGACTACAATGAGCAGTTCTTC.

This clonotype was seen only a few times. CDR3 sequence: CSVEGGPASEAFF. The CDR3 nucleotides read TGCAGCGTTGAAGGGGGGCCAGCCTCTGAAGCTTTCTTT. The V and J genes are TRBV29-1 and TRBJ1-1; D may be TRBD1 (6 bases). Per germline, CDR1 SQVTM and CDR2 ANQGSEA. V was clipped by 1 base and J by 6 bases, with 12 bases between them. The CDR3 has 13 residues.

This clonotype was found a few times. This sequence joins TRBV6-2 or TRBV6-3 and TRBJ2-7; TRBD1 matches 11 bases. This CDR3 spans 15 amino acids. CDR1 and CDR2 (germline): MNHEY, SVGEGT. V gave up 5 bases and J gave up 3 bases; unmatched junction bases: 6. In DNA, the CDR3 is TGTGCCAGCAGTACCCCGGGACAGGGGGACTACGAGCAGTACTTC. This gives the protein CASSTPGQGDYEQYF.

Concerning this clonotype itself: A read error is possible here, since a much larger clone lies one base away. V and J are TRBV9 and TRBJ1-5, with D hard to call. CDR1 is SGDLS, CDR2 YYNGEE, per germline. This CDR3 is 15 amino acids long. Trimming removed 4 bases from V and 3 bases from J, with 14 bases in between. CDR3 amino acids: CASSPDGGNNQPQHF. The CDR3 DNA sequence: TGTGCCAGCAGCCCGGACGGTGGAAACAATCAGCCCCAGCATTTT.

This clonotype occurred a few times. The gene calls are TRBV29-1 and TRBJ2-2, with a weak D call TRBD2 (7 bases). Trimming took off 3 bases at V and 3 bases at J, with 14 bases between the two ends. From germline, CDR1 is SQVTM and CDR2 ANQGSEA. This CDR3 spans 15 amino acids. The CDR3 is CSVEGGARHTGELFF. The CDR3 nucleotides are TGCAGCGTTGAGGGGGGGGCGCGACACACCGGGGAGCTGTTTTTT.

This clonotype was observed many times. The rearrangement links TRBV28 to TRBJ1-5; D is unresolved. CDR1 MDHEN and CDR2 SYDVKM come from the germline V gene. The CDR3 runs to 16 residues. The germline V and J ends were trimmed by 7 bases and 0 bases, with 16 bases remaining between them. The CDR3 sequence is CASIPSWEDSNQPQHF. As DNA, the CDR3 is TGTGCCAGCATCCCGTCCTGGGAGGATAGCAATCAGCCCCAGCATTTT.

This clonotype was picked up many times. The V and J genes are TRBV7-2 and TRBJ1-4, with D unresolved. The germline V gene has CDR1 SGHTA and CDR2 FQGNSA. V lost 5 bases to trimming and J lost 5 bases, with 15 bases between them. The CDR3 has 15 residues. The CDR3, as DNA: TGTGCCAGCAGCGCGCCGGGTGTACGAAATGAAAAACTGTTTTTT. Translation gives CASSAPGVRNEKLFF.

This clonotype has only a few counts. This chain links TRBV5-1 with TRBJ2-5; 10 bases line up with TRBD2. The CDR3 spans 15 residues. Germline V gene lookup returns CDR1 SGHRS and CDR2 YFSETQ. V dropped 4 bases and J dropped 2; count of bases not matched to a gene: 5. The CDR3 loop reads CASSELSGRQETQYF. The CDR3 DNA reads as TGCGCCAGCAGCGAGCTTAGCGGGAGGCAAGAGACCCAGTACTTC. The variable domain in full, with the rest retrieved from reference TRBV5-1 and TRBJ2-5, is KAGVTQTPRYLIKTRGQQVTLSCSPISGHRSVSWYQQTPGQGLQFLFEYFSETQRNKGNFPGRFSGRQFSNSRSEMNVSTLELGDSALYLCASSELSGRQETQYFGPGTRLLVL.

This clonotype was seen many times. The CDR3 nucleotides are TGTGCCAGCAGTTTAGACCTGGGACAGCCCTCAATACCAGCCAAAAACATTCAGTACTTC. Protein sequence: CASSLDLGQPSIPAKNIQYF. The rearrangement uses TRBV28 and TRBJ2-4; 7 nucleotides agree with TRBD1. The ends lost 2 bases at V and 0 bases at J; junction bases unmatched: 16. Germline lookup yields CDR1 MDHEN and CDR2 SYDVKM. The CDR3 is 20 residues long. The variable domain in full, with the rest retrieved from reference TRBV28 and TRBJ2-4, is DVKVTQSSRYLVKRTGEKVFLECVQDMDHENMFWYRQDPGLGLRLIYFSYDVKMKEKGDIPEGYSVSREKKERFSLILESASTNQTSMYLCASSLDLGQPSIPAKNIQYFGAGTRLSVL.

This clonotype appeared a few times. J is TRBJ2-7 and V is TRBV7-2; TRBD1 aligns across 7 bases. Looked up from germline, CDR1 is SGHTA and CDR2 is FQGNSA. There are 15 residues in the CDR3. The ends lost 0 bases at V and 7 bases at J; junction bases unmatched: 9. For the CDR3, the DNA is TGTGCCAGCAGCTTAGCTGGGGACAGCTTGGGGGAGCAGTACTTC. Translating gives CASSLAGDSLGEQYF.